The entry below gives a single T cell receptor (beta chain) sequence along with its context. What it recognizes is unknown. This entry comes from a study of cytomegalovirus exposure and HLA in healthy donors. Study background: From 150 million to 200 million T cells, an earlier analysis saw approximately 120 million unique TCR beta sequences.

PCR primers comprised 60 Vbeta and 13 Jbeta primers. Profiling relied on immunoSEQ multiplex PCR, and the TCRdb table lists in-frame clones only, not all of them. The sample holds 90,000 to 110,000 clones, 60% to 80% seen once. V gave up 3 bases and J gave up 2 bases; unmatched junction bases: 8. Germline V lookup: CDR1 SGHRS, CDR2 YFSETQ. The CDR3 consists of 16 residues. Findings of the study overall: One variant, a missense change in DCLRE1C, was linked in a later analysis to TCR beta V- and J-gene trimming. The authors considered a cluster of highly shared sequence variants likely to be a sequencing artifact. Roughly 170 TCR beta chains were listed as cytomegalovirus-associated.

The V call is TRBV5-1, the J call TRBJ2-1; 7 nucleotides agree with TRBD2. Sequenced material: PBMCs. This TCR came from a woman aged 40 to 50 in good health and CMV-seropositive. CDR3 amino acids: CASSSVAGITYNEQFF. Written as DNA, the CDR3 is TGCGCCAGCAGCTCCGTAGCGGGTATAACCTACAATGAGCAGTTCTTC.